Shown below are 25 T cell receptor beta chains from a single sample sequenced in a study of OX40 agonist ivuxolimab in advanced cancers. TCRdb's table, derived via immunoSEQ multiplex PCR, lists solely in-frame clones and lacks some. The sample contains over 65,000 clones, 84% of which appear only once. The sequencing used CD4+ or CD8+ T cells sorted from blood, collected in a trial of the OX40 agonist ivuxolimab. Receptors were obtained from an adult with an advanced solid tumor such as melanoma, head and neck, liver or kidney cancer.

V usage is TRBV5-1 and J usage is TRBJ1-1; D unclear. Germline loops: CDR1 SGHRS, CDR2 YFSETQ. V gave up 7 bases and J gave up 3 bases, with 10 bases separating them. The CDR3 extends over 12 amino acids. The CDR3 protein is CASALGDTEAFF. CDR3 nucleotides: TGCGCCAGCGCCCTGGGTGACACTGAAGCTTTCTTT.

The V gene is TRBV6-6, the J gene TRBJ1-2; D is unclear. Trimming took 8 bases from V and 4 from J, leaving 14 bases between them. The CDR3 loop spans 13 amino acids. In germline, CDR1 is MNHNY, CDR2 SVGAGI (reference sequence). The CDR3 protein is CASSPDGLYGYTF. Here the CDR3 DNA reads TGTGCCAGCTCCCCGGACGGTCTCTATGGCTACACCTTC.

This clone was observed once. V gene TRBV7-3 combines with J gene TRBJ1-6; D may be TRBD1 (6 bases). V lost 6 bases and J lost 8, with 14 bases in between. This CDR3 comprises 14 residues. Germline CDR1 and CDR2: SGHTA and FQGTGA. CDR3 loop: CASSQQGSDSPLHF. The DNA of the CDR3 is TGTGCCAGCAGTCAACAGGGTTCGGATTCACCCCTCCACTTT.

This clone came up once. The chain links TRBV9 to TRBJ2-5, with TRBD2 matching over 8 bases. The CDR3 runs 16 residues. The V segment lost 0 bases and the J segment 4 bases; nucleotides outside the gene matches: 8. From germline, CDR1 is SGDLS and CDR2 YYNGEE. CDR3 amino acids: CASSVVPAGVGETQYF. The DNA for the CDR3 is TGTGCCAGCAGCGTAGTTCCAGCGGGAGTTGGAGAGACCCAGTACTTC. The whole variable domain, filled in from reference TRBV9 and TRBJ2-5, reads DSGVTQTPKHLITATGQRVTLRCSPRSGDLSVYWYQQSLDQGLQFLIQYYNGEERAKGNILERFSAQQFPDLHSELNLSSLELGDSALYFCASSVVPAGVGETQYFGPGTRLLVL.

The chain employs TRBV11-2 and TRBJ2-7, with 8 bases aligning to TRBD2. Germline CDR1 is SGHAT and CDR2 is FQNNGV. Trimming cost V 5 bases and J 2 bases; bases outside gene matches: 5. The CDR3 extends over 14 amino acids. The CDR3 DNA reads as TGTGCCAGCAGCCCCGGACTAGCAGCCTACGAGCAGTACTTC. It codes for CASSPGLAAYEQYF. Complete variable domain (other parts from reference TRBV11-2 and TRBJ2-7): EAGVAQSPRYKIIEKRQSVAFWCNPISGHATLYWYQQILGQGPKLLIQFQNNGVVDDSQLPKDRFSAERLKGVDSTLKIQPAKLEDSAVYLCASSPGLAAYEQYFGPGTRLTVT.

This clone was found a few times. The genes are TRBV4-2 and TRBJ1-1; TRBD1 aligns across 9 bases. V was pared by 4 bases and J by 1 base, with 7 bases of the junction left unmatched. Germline V gene lookup returns CDR1 LGHNA and CDR2 YNFKEQ. CDR3 size: 16 residues. The CDR3 DNA sequence: TGTGCCAGCAGCCTCGGCATGGGACAGGGGAACACTGAAGCTTTCTTT. It yields the protein CASSLGMGQGNTEAFF.

The chain recombines TRBV30 with TRBJ1-5, with D tentatively TRBD1 (5 bases). Per germline, CDR1 GTSNPN and CDR2 SVGIG (reference sequence). V was clipped by 0 bases and J by 4 bases, with 7 bases between them. This CDR3 has 13 amino acids. The CDR3 DNA sequence: TGTGCCTGGAGTGTGGCAGGGAATCAGCCCCAGCATTTT. It yields the protein CAWSVAGNQPQHF.

The rearrangement joins TRBV23-1 to TRBJ2-1; D may be TRBD1 (5 bases). TRBV23-1 is reported as an ORF; its role is uncertain. The CDR3 runs to 13 residues. V was shortened by 2 bases and J by 8 bases, with 10 bases between the two germline ends. The CDR3 spells CASSQPPRDEQFF. Here the CDR3 DNA reads TGCGCCAGCAGTCAACCCCCCAGGGATGAGCAGTTCTTC.

This chain connects TRBV6-5 to TRBJ2-1, with 8 bases lining up with TRBD2. The V segment lost 8 bases and the J segment 5 bases; nucleotides outside the gene matches: 8. This CDR3 contains 14 residues. Per germline, CDR1 MNHEY and CDR2 SVGAGI. CDR3 sequence reads: CASQNSGSDNEQFF. The CDR3 DNA reads as TGTGCCAGCCAGAACAGCGGGAGCGACAATGAGCAGTTCTTC.

The chain carries TRBV5-1 and TRBJ2-3; tentatively, D is TRBD1 (6 bases). V was shortened by 4 bases and J by 0 bases, with 12 bases between the two germline ends. Germline loops: CDR1 SGHRS, CDR2 YFSETQ. The CDR3 has 15 residues. CDR3 sequence reads: CASSPRQASTDTQYF. CDR3 DNA: TGCGCCAGCAGCCCTAGACAGGCTAGCACAGATACGCAGTATTTT.

The chain carries TRBV6-1 and TRBJ2-7; a weak D match, TRBD1 (6 bases). The V gene lost 8 bases and the J gene lost 4 bases, with 12 bases spanning the gap. The germline gives CDR1 MNHNS, CDR2 SASEGT. The CDR3 runs to 12 residues. The CDR3 DNA reads as TGTGCCAGCCGGGACACCCTATACGAGCAGTACTTC. Protein product: CASRDTLYEQYF.

The gene calls are TRBV18 and TRBJ1-2; TRBD1 aligns across 10 bases. The V and J ends lost 6 bases and 8 bases, in that order; junction bases with no gene match: 6. Germline assignment: CDR1 KGHSH and CDR2 LQKENI. CDR3 size: 13 residues. The CDR3 loop is CASSPGQGLGYTF. The CDR3 DNA follows: TGTGCCAGCTCTCCGGGACAGGGGCTCGGCTACACCTTC.

This chain links TRBV29-1 with TRBJ1-5, with D possibly being TRBD1 (5 bases). Trimming removed 6 bases at V and 3 bases at J, with 12 bases between. Germline V gene sequence: CDR1 SQVTM, CDR2 ANQGSEA. CDR3 length: 13 residues. CDR3 sequence reads: CSVAGTPNQPQHF. CDR3 nucleotide sequence: TGCAGCGTAGCCGGGACTCCCAATCAGCCCCAGCATTTT.

The rearrangement links TRBV9 to TRBJ2-7; D uncertain. V was shortened by 4 bases and J by 3 bases, with 14 bases between the two germline ends. Per the germline V gene, CDR1 is SGDLS and CDR2 is YYNGEE. The CDR3 covers 14 residues. CDR3 sequence reads: CASSPAEKNYEQYF. In DNA form, the CDR3 reads TGTGCCAGCAGCCCGGCCGAAAAAAACTACGAGCAGTACTTC.

The rearrangement joins TRBV27 to TRBJ2-3, with a tentative D call TRBD2 (6 bases). This CDR3 region has 15 residues. Trimming removed 5 bases at V and 3 bases at J, with 15 bases between. Germline V gene sequence: CDR1 MNHEY, CDR2 SMNVEV (reference sequence). As DNA, the CDR3 is TGTGCCAGCAGTCTGTCAGGGCGGGGTACAGATACGCAGTATTTT. Amino acid sequence: CASSLSGRGTDTQYF.

This clone occurred once. The gene calls are TRBV7-8 and TRBJ2-5; TRBD1 matches at 10 bases. Germline V gives CDR1 SGHVS, CDR2 FQNEAQ. V shed 0 bases, J shed 2 bases, and the junction held 6 bases outside the gene matches. The CDR3 consists of 17 residues. The CDR3 here is CASSLALTGGFQETQYF. Here the CDR3 DNA reads TGTGCCAGCAGCTTAGCGCTGACAGGGGGCTTTCAAGAGACCCAGTACTTC.

In the case of this clone: Other nucleotide sequences in the sample specify the same CDR3. The chain is built from TRBV2 and TRBJ1-5; 7 bases agree with TRBD1. This CDR3 is 15 amino acids long. Germline V gene data show CDR1 as SNHLY and CDR2 as FYNNEI. With 6 bases clipped from V and 2 bases from J, the junction kept 7 bases outside the gene matches. Written as DNA, the CDR3 is TGTGCCAGCAGAGAGACAGGGTTCGGCAATCAGCCCCAGCATTTT. Encoded protein: CASRETGFGNQPQHF.

The genes are TRBV28 and TRBJ1-1, with a weak D call TRBD1 (5 bases). CDR1 and CDR2 from the germline V gene are MDHEN and SYDVKM. This CDR3 contains 11 residues. The germline V and J ends were trimmed by 6 bases and 11 bases, with 13 bases remaining between them. CDR3 bases: TGTGCCAGCAGCCTGAGGGGAGGCGCTTTCTTT. Its protein product is CASSLRGGAFF.

The sample holds one count of this clone. This rearrangement joins TRBV4-2 to TRBJ2-4, with 10 bases that match TRBD1. Germline V gene data show CDR1 as LGHNA and CDR2 as YNFKEQ. The CDR3 totals 18 residues. With V trimmed by 4 bases and J by 4 bases, 13 bases remained unmatched. The CDR3 sequence: CASSRDNTAGQGKNIQYF. The CDR3 coding sequence is TGTGCCAGCAGCCGCGACAACACGGCGGGACAGGGGAAAAACATTCAGTACTTC.

This clone was found a few times. This chain uses TRBV5-1 with TRBJ2-1, with D perhaps TRBD1 (6 bases). CDR1 and CDR2 from the germline V gene are SGHRS and YFSETQ. The CDR3 covers 14 residues. The germline V and J ends were trimmed by 10 bases and 6 bases, with 20 bases remaining between them. The CDR3 reads CASSRGFSSNEQFF. CDR3 nucleotides: TGCGCCTCATCGAGGGGGTTTTCTTCCAATGAGCAGTTCTTC. Combining the CDR3 with reference TRBV5-1 and TRBJ2-1 gives the whole variable domain KAGVTQTPRYLIKTRGQQVTLSCSPISGHRSVSWYQQTPGQGLQFLFEYFSETQRNKGNFPGRFSGRQFSNSRSEMNVSTLELGDSALYLCASSRGFSSNEQFFGPGTRLTVL.

The chain links TRBV5-1 to TRBJ2-5; 9 bases are a match to TRBD2. Germline CDR1 SGHRS, CDR2 YFSETQ. J lost 4 bases, V lost 2 bases, and 3 bases had no gene match. The CDR3 runs to 14 residues. DNA for the CDR3: TGCGCCAGCAGCTTCGGGACTAGCCTAGAGACCCAGTACTTC. It specifies CASSFGTSLETQYF.

This clone has a single count. The rearrangement uses TRBV27 and TRBJ2-1, with TRBD1 identical over 7 bases. The germline gives CDR1 MNHEY, CDR2 SMNVEV (reference sequence). V shed 2 bases and J 2 bases; nucleotides not matched to a gene: 6. There are 16 residues in the CDR3. This CDR3 is CASSLADRRAYNEQFF. DNA for the CDR3: TGTGCCAGCAGTTTAGCGGACAGGAGAGCCTACAATGAGCAGTTCTTC.

The chain joins TRBV6-1 to TRBJ1-1; D might be TRBD1 (6 bases). Trimming removed 7 bases at V and 3 bases at J, with 12 bases between. The germline V gene has CDR1 MNHNS and CDR2 SASEGT. The CDR3 runs 13 residues. CDR3 in amino acids: CASTGQLYTEAFF. The CDR3 DNA reads TGTGCCAGCACAGGACAGCTATACACTGAAGCTTTCTTT.

The chain links TRBV5-1 to TRBJ1-2, with 7 nucleotides matching TRBD1. This CDR3 contains 14 residues. V lost 0 bases to trimming and J lost 8 bases; unmatched junction nucleotides: 7. Germline lookup yields CDR1 SGHRS and CDR2 YFSETQ. CDR3 loop: CASSLGRGGGGYTF. The DNA of the CDR3 is TGCGCCAGCAGCTTGGGGCGAGGGGGCGGAGGCTACACCTTC.

This chain joins TRBV7-2 and TRBJ2-1; 9 nucleotides line up with TRBD1. CDR3 length: 15 amino acids. Germline assignment: CDR1 SGHTA and CDR2 FQGNSA. Trimming removed 1 base from V and 9 bases from J; junction bases left unmatched: 7. CDR3 DNA: TGTGCCAGCAGCTTAGGGGACAGGGTGGCAGGTGAGCAGTTCTTC. Residues: CASSLGDRVAGEQFF.